The present entry profiles one T cell receptor beta chain with its context. What it binds is not known. V was shortened by 8 bases and J by 4 bases, with 8 bases between the two germline ends. There are 11 residues in the CDR3. This sample stems from a study of CD8 T cells in ankylosing spondylitis. Whole-study findings and limits: Blood from ankylosing spondylitis patients appeared to carry a characteristic roughly 8-variant TCR beta motif. Reactive arthritis synovial fluid and blood were previously reported to contain some motif variants. Disease-linked clones bore a CD8+ phenotype, appearing relatively rarely in peripheral blood. Disease-linked clones were reportedly significantly enriched in matched ankylosing spondylitis synovial fluid.

With molecular barcodes, quantitative 5'-RACE was used to make the TCR beta libraries. TCRdb processed the 5' RACE reads anew with MiXCR; each CDR3 protein has one entry. Of 700,000 or so distinct CDR3 sequences in the sample, about 20% are singletons; the top ten hold around 20%. The sample comprised blood, either unsorted or a sorted T cell fraction (not recorded which). V and J are TRBV12-3 or TRBV12-4 and TRBJ1-2; D is uncertain. This receptor was identified in a male donor with ankylosing spondylitis. The CDR3 spells CASAYSYGYTF. DNA of the CDR3: TGTGCCAGCGCGTACAGCTATGGCTACACCTTC.